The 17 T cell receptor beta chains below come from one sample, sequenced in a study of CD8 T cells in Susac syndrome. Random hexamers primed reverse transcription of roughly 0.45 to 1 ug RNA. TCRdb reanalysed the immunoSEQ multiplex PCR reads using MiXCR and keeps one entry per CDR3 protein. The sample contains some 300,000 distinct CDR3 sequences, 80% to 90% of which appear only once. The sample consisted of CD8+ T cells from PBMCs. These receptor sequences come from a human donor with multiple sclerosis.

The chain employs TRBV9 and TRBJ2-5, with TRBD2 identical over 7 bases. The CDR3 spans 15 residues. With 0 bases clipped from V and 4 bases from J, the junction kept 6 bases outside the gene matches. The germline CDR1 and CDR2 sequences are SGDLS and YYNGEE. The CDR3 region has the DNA TGTGCCAGCAGCGTAGAATGGGAGGGGAGAGAGACCCAGTACTTC. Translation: CASSVEWEGRETQYF. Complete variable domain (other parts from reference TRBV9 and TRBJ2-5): DSGVTQTPKHLITATGQRVTLRCSPRSGDLSVYWYQQSLDQGLQFLIQYYNGEERAKGNILERFSAQQFPDLHSELNLSSLELGDSALYFCASSVEWEGRETQYFGPGTRLLVL.

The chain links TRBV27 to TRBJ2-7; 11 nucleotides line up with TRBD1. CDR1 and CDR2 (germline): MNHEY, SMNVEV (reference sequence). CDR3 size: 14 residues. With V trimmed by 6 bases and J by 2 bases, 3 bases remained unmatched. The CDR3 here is CASRGTGGPYEQYF. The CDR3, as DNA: TGTGCCAGCAGGGGGACAGGGGGGCCCTACGAGCAGTACTTC.

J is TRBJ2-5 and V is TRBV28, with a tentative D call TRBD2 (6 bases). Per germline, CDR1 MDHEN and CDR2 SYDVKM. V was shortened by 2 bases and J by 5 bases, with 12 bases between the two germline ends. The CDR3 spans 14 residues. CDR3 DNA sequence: TGTGCCAGCAGTTTAGCGGGACTGACGGAGACCCAGTACTTC. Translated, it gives CASSLAGLTETQYF.

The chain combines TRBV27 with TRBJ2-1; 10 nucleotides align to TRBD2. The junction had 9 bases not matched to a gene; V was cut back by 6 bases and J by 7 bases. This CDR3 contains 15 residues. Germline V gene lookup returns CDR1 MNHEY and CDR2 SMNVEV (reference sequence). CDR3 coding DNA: TGTGCCAGCAGGCCCCCTAGCGGGAGCTGGAATGAGCAGTTCTTC. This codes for CASRPPSGSWNEQFF.

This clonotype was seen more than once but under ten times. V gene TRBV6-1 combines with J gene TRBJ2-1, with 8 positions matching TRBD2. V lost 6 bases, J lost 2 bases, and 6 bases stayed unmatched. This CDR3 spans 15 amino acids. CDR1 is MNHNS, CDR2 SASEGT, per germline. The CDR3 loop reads CASRKRERPYNEQFF. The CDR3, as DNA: TGTGCCAGCAGGAAGCGGGAGAGACCCTACAATGAGCAGTTCTTC.

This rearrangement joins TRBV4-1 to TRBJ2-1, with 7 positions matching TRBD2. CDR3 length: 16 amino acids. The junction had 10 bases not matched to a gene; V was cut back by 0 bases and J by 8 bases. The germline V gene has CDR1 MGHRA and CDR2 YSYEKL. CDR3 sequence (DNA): TGCGCCAGCAGCCAAGAGGGGCGGGAGTCGCAAGATGAGCAGTTCTTC. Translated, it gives CASSQEGRESQDEQFF.

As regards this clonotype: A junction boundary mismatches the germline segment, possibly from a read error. The CDR3 spells CSSTMGDNTEAFF. Here the CDR3 DNA reads TGTTCCAGCACCATGGGGGACAACACTGAAGCTTTCTTT. V and J are TRBV13 and TRBJ1-1, with D perhaps matching TRBD1 (5 bases). This CDR3 has 13 amino acids. Germline-derived CDR1 and CDR2 are PRHDT and FYEKMQ (reference sequence).

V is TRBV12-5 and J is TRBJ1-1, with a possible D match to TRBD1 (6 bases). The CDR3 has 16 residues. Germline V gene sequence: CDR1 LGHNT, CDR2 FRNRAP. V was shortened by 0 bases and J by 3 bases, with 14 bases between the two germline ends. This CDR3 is CASGLVGGLRDTEAFF. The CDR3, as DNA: TGTGCTAGTGGTTTGGTAGGGGGGCTTAGGGACACTGAAGCTTTCTTT.

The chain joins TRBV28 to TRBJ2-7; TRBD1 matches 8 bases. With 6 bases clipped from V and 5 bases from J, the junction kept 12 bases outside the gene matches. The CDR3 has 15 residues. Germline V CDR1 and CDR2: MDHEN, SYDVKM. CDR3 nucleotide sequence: TGTGCCAGCAGCGGTGGAGACAGGGGTTACGACGAGCAGTACTTC. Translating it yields CASSGGDRGYDEQYF. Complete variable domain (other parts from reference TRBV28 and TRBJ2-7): DVKVTQSSRYLVKRTGEKVFLECVQDMDHENMFWYRQDPGLGLRLIYFSYDVKMKEKGDIPEGYSVSREKKERFSLILESASTNQTSMYLCASSGGDRGYDEQYFGPGTRLTVT.

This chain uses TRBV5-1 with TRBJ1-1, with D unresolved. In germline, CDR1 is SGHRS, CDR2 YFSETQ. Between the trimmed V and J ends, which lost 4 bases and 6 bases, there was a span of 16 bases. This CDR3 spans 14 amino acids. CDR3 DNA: TGCGCCAGCAGCGAACCATCAGAGGCGGCTGAAGCTTTCTTT. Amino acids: CASSEPSEAAEAFF.

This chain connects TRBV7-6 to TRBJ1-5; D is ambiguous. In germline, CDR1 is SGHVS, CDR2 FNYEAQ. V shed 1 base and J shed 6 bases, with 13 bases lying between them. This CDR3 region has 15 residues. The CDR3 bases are TGTGCCAGCAGCTTAGAACCGCCCGCGGGTCAGCCCCAGCATTTT. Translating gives CASSLEPPAGQPQHF. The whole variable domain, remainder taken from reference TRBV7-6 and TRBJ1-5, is GAGVSQSPRYKVTKRGQDVALRCDPISGHVSLYWYRQALGQGPEFLTYFNYEAQQDKSGLPNDRFSAERPEGSISTLTIQRTEQRDSAMYRCASSLEPPAGQPQHFGDGTRLSIL.

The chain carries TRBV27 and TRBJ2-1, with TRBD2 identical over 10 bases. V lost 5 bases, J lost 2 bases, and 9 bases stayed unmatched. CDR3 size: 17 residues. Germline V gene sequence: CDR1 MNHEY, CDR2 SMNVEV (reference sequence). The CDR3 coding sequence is TGTGCCAGCAGTCCGGCTAGCGGGAGACTCCCCTACAATGAGCAGTTCTTC. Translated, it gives CASSPASGRLPYNEQFF.

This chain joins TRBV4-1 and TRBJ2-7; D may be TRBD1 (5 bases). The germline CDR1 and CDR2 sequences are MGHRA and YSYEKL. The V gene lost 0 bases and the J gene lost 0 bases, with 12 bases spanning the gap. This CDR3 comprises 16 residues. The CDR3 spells CASSQDLGRASYEQYF. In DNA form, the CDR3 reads TGCGCCAGCAGCCAAGATCTTGGCAGGGCCTCCTACGAGCAGTACTTC.

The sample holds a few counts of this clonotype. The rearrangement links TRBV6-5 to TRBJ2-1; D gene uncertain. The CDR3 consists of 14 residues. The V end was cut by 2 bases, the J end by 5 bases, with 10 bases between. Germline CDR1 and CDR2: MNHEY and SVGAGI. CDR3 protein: CASSYTGPNNEQFF. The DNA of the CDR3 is TGTGCCAGCAGTTACACTGGCCCAAACAATGAGCAGTTCTTC.

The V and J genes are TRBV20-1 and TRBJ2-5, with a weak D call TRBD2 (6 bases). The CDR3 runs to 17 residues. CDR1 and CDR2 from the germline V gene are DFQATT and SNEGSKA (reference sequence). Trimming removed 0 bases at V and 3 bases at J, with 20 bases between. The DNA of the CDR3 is TGCAGTGCTAGAGATGGAGCGGGTATTTTGGGTAAAGAGACCCAGTACTTC. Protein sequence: CSARDGAGILGKETQYF.

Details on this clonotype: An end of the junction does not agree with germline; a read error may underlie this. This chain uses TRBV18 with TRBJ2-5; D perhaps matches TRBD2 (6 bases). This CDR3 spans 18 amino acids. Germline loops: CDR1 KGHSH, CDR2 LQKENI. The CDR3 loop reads CASSPPSPQRAIQGTQYF. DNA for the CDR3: TGTGCCAGCTCACCACCGAGCCCCCAGCGGGCAATCCAAGGGACCCAGTACTTC.

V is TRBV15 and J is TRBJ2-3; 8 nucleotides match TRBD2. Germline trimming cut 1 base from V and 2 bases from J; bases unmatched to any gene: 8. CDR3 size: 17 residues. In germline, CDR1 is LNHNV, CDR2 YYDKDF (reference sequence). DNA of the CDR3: TGTGCCACCAGCAGAGGGACCGGGACTAGACCCACAGATACGCAGTATTTT. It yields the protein CATSRGTGTRPTDTQYF.